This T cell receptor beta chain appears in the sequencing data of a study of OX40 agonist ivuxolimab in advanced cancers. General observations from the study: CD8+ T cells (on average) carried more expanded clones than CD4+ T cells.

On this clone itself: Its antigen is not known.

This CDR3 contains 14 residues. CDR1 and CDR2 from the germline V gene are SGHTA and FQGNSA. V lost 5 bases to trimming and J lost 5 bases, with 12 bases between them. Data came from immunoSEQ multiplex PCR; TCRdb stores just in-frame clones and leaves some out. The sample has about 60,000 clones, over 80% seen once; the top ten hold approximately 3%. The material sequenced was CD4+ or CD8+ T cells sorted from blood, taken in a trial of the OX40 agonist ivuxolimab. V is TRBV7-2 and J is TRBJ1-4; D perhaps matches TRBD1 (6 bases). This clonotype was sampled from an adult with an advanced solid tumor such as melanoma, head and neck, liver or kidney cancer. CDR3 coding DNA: TGTGCCAGCAGCAGAGGACAGCTGAATGAAAAACTGTTTTTT. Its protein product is CASSRGQLNEKLFF.